By proportion, the clone carrying this TCR beta chain is large. From the RT-PCR reads, TCRdb called clonotypes with MiXCR, one entry per CDR3 protein. Among 6,000 or so distinct CDR3 sequences listed, 8% were seen once. The CDR3 sequence is 12 residues long. V lost 9 bases to trimming and J lost 5 bases; unmatched junction nucleotides: 6. Germline CDR1 is MNHNS and CDR2 is SASEGT. This record belongs to a study of immune reconstitution after stem cell transplant in scleroderma. The chain employs TRBV6-1 and TRBJ1-1, with 7 bases fitting TRBD1. Sample collection occurred before or after autologous hematopoietic stem cell transplantation (not recorded which). This receptor was identified in a male donor with systemic sclerosis. Here the CDR3 reads CASNRGGTEAFF. The CDR3 bases are TGTGCCAGTAACAGGGGTGGGACTGAAGCTTTCTTT.